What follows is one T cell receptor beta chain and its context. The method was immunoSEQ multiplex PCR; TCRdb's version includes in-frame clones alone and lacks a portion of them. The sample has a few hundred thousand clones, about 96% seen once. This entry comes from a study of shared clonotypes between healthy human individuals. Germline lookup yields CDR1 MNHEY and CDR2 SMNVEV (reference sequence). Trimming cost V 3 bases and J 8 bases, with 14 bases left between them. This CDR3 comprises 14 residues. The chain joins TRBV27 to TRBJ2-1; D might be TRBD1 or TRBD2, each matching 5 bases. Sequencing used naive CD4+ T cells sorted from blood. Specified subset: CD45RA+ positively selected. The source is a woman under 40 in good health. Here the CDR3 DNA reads TGTGCCAGCAGTTTCCCGGGGCGTATCCATGAGCAGTTCTTC. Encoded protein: CASSFPGRIHEQFF.